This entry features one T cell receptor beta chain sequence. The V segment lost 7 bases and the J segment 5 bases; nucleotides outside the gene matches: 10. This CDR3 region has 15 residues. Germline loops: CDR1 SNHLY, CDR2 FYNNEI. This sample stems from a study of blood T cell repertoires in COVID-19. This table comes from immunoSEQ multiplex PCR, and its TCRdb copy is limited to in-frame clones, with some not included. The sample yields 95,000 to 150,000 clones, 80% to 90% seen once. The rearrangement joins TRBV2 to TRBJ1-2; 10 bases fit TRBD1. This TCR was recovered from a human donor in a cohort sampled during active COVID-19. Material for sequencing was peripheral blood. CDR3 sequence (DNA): TGTGCCAGCATGGGCGGGACAGGGGCAACATATGGCTACACCTTC. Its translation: CASMGGTGATYGYTF.